A single sample is the source of the 14 T cell receptor beta chains below, sequenced in a study of shared clonotypes between healthy human individuals. Here immunoSEQ multiplex PCR was the method, and the copy in TCRdb shows in-frame clones only, minus some. The sample yields 2 million to 3 million clones, roughly 93% seen once. The sample was naive CD4+ T cells from PBMCs. Subset specified: CD45RA+ positively selected. The source is a man younger than 35 in good health. Some clones in this sample may be carry-over from other donors' samples.

A note on this clone: Within the sample, other DNA sequences also encode this same CDR3. The chain carries TRBV19 and TRBJ2-7, with a possible D match to TRBD2 (6 bases). Germline CDR1 LNHDA, CDR2 SQIVND (reference sequence). Trimming removed 4 bases from V and 1 base from J, with 14 bases in between. The CDR3 runs to 15 residues. CDR3 region: CASSRSGGPSYEQYF. CDR3 sequence (DNA): TGTGCCAGTAGTAGGTCAGGAGGGCCGTCCTACGAGCAGTACTTC. Full variable domain (missing parts from reference TRBV19 and TRBJ2-7): DGGITQSPKYLFRKEGQNVTLSCEQNLNHDAMYWYRQDPGQGLRLIYYSQIVNDFQKGDIAEGYSVSREKKESFPLTVTSAQKNPTAFYLCASSRSGGPSYEQYFGPGTRLTVT.

This chain uses TRBV28 with TRBJ1-2; 7 bases are shared with TRBD1. CDR1 and CDR2 from the germline V gene are MDHEN and SYDVKM. The CDR3 is 17 amino acids. Unmatched junction bases numbered 18, after V lost 7 bases and J lost 4 bases. The CDR3 DNA is TGTGCCAGCACCTTATTACAGGGACAGTCGGCTAGCTATGGCTACACCTTC. This gives the protein CASTLLQGQSASYGYTF.

The rearrangement uses TRBV18 and TRBJ1-4; 7 bases are a match to TRBD1. The CDR3 length is 14 residues. V shed 5 bases and J 4 bases; nucleotides not matched to a gene: 4. The germline gives CDR1 KGHSH, CDR2 LQKENI. The CDR3 DNA reads as TGTGCCAGCTCATCGGACAGGAATAATGAAAAACTGTTTTTT. The encoded protein is CASSSDRNNEKLFF. Variable domain in full (rest from reference TRBV18 and TRBJ1-4): NAGVMQNPRHLVRRRGQEARLRCSPMKGHSHVYWYRQLPEEGLKFMVYLQKENIIDESGMPKERFSAEFPKEGPSILRIQQVVRGDSAAYFCASSSDRNNEKLFFGSGTQLSVL.

This sequence joins TRBV19 and TRBJ1-2; no reliable D call. The CDR3 loop spans 14 amino acids. Germline CDR1 is LNHDA and CDR2 is SQIVND (reference sequence). The ends were cut back, 1 base at V and 4 bases at J, with 10 bases in the middle. The CDR3 region has the DNA TGTGCCAGTAGTATAGGCCAGTATAGCTATGGCTACACCTTC. As protein: CASSIGQYSYGYTF.

In the case of this clone: The sample holds other DNA sequences that translate to the same CDR3. The chain links TRBV5-1 to TRBJ1-4, with 8 nucleotides matching TRBD1. The germline V gene encodes CDR1 SGHRS and CDR2 YFSETQ. Unmatched junction bases numbered 4, after V lost 0 bases and J lost 6 bases. This CDR3 contains 15 residues. The CDR3 here is CASSLAGTGDEKLFF. CDR3 in DNA: TGCGCCAGCAGCTTGGCCGGGACAGGAGATGAAAAACTGTTTTTT.

The genes are TRBV28 and TRBJ2-7, with no clear D. V lost 6 bases and J 3 bases, leaving 21 bases between the germline ends. Germline CDR1 is MDHEN and CDR2 is SYDVKM. This CDR3 comprises 16 residues. The CDR3 nucleotides are TGTGCCAGCAGACCCAATGGCGCTAAAGCCGACTACGAGCAGTACTTC. This encodes CASRPNGAKADYEQYF.

The chain uses TRBV7-2 and TRBJ2-7, with 7 bases lining up with TRBD1. Germline V gene data show CDR1 as SGHTA and CDR2 as FQGNSA. CDR3 length: 15 amino acids. V was pared by 5 bases and J by 5 bases, with 12 bases of the junction left unmatched. CDR3 in DNA: TGTGCCAGCAGCCCAAGCCTGACAGGGAGCCACGAGCAGTACTTC. Protein: CASSPSLTGSHEQYF.

This chain links TRBV4-2 with TRBJ2-6; weak D call: TRBD1 (5 bases). The V and J ends lost 1 base and 2 bases respectively, with 9 bases between them. The CDR3 sequence is 16 residues long. Germline CDR1 and CDR2: LGHNA and YNFKEQ. This chain's CDR3 is CASSQVQVTGANVLTF. The CDR3 bases are TGTGCCAGCAGCCAAGTACAGGTAACTGGGGCCAACGTCCTGACTTTC.

The V call is TRBV6-5, the J call TRBJ1-2; 10 nucleotides match TRBD1. Trimming took 6 bases from V and 7 from J; bases not matched to a gene: 5. Germline CDR1 is MNHEY and CDR2 is SVGAGI. The CDR3 contains 13 residues. The CDR3 region is CASSQDRGPGYTF. In nucleotides, the CDR3 is TGTGCCAGCAGCCAAGACAGGGGGCCTGGCTACACCTTC.

This sequence joins TRBV30 and TRBJ2-3; 7 nucleotides align to TRBD1. J gave up 5 bases and V 8 bases, and 13 bases lay outside the gene matches. CDR3 length equals 14 residues. CDR1 GTSNPN and CDR2 SVGIG come from the germline V gene (reference sequence). The CDR3 is CARGTGTDEDTQYF. As DNA, the CDR3 is TGTGCCCGAGGTACCGGGACAGACGAAGATACGCAGTATTTT.

The V gene is TRBV19, the J gene TRBJ1-5, with TRBD1 matching over 9 bases. Trimming cost V 4 bases and J 9 bases; bases outside gene matches: 4. The CDR3 runs 13 residues. Looked up from germline, CDR1 is LNHDA and CDR2 is SQIVND (reference sequence). This CDR3 is CASSTRTGVPQHF. DNA for the CDR3: TGTGCCAGTAGTACCCGGACAGGGGTGCCCCAGCATTTT.

This sequence joins TRBV27 and TRBJ2-1; 7 bases are shared with TRBD1. In germline, CDR1 is MNHEY, CDR2 SMNVEV (reference sequence). Germline trimming cut 2 bases from V and 10 bases from J; bases unmatched to any gene: 14. CDR3 length equals 16 residues. The CDR3 DNA follows: TGTGCCAGCAGTTTACTGGGAGACAGGGCCTCCAGGGAGCAGTTCTTC. This sequence encodes CASSLLGDRASREQFF.

This clone was seen a single time. The V call is TRBV7-7, the J call TRBJ1-2; D ambiguous. Per the germline V gene, CDR1 is SSHAT and CDR2 is FNYEAQ (reference sequence). V lost 1 base, J lost 6 bases, and 12 bases lay in between. This CDR3 has 14 amino acids. The CDR3 region has the DNA TGTGCCAGCAGCTTAGGGGTTCGATACAATGGCTACACCTTC. It codes for CASSLGVRYNGYTF. Based on the CDR3 plus reference TRBV7-7 and TRBJ1-2, the full variable domain is GAGVSQSPRYKVTKRGQDVTLRCDPISSHATLYWYQQALGQGPEFLTYFNYEAQPDKSGLPSDRFSAERPEGSISTLTIQRTEQRDSAMYRCASSLGVRYNGYTFGSGTRLTVV.

The V gene is TRBV19, the J gene TRBJ1-5; D not certain. Germline V gene sequence: CDR1 LNHDA, CDR2 SQIVND (reference sequence). V was clipped by 3 bases and J by 5 bases, with 5 bases between them. This CDR3 is 12 amino acids long. The DNA for the CDR3 is TGTGCCAGTAGTATCGGGTATCAGCCCCAGCATTTT. This gives the protein CASSIGYQPQHF.